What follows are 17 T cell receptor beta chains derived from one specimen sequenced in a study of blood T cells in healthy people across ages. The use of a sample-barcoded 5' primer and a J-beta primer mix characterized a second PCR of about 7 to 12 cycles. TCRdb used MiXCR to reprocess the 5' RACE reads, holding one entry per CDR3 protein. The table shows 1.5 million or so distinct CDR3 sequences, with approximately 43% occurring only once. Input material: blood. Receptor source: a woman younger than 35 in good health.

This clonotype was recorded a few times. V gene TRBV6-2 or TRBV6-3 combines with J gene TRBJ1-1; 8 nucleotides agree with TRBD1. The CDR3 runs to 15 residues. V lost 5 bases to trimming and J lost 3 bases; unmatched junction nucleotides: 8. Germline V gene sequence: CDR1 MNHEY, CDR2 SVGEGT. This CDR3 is CASSDRTGWHTEAFF. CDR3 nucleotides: TGTGCCAGCAGTGACCGGACAGGGTGGCACACTGAAGCTTTCTTT.

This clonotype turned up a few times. CDR3 residues: CASSFTGLRDRAYEQYF. CDR3 DNA: TGTGCCAGCAGCTTTACTGGGCTCCGAGACAGGGCCTACGAGCAGTACTTC. The chain links TRBV7-8 to TRBJ2-7; 7 bases line up with TRBD1. CDR1 and CDR2 (germline): SGHVS, FQNEAQ. The CDR3 has 17 amino acids. Trimming at V came to 3 bases and at J to 2 bases, leaving 13 bases not matched to a gene.

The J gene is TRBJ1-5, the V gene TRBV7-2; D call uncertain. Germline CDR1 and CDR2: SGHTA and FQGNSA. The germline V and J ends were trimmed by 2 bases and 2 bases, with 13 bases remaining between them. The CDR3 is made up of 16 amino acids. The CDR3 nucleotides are TGTGCCAGCAGCTTAATTCACAGTGTAGGCAATCAGCCCCAGCATTTT. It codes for CASSLIHSVGNQPQHF. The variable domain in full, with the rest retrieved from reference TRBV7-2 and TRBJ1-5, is GAGVSQSPSNKVTEKGKDVELRCDPISGHTALYWYRQSLGQGLEFLIYFQGNSAPDKSGLPSDRFSAERTGGSVSTLTIQRTQQEDSAVYLCASSLIHSVGNQPQHFGDGTRLSIL.

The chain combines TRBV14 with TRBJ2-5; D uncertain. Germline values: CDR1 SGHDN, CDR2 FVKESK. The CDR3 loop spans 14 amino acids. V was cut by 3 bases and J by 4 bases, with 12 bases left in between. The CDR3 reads CASSHDLESETQYF. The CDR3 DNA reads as TGTGCCAGCAGCCATGACCTCGAGTCAGAGACCCAGTACTTC.

The CDR3 is CSATGTGVPYEQYF. The DNA for the CDR3 is TGCAGTGCTACCGGGACAGGGGTCCCCTACGAGCAGTACTTC. This chain uses TRBV20-1 with TRBJ2-7; TRBD1 matches 10 bases. CDR3 length: 14 amino acids. V lost 4 bases and J lost 2; bases outside the gene matches: 5. In germline, CDR1 is DFQATT, CDR2 SNEGSKA (reference sequence).

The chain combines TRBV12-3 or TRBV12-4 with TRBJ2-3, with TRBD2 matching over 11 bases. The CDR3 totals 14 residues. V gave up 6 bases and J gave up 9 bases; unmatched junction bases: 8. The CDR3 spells CASRLAGEVKTQYF. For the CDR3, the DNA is TGTGCCAGCAGACTAGCGGGAGAGGTGAAAACGCAGTATTTT.

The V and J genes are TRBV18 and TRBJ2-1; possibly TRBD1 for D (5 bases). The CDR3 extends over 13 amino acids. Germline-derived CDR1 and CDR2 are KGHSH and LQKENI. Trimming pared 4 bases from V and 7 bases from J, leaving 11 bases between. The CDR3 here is CASSLSGMNEQFF. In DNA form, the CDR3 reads TGTGCCAGCTCACTATCAGGGATGAATGAGCAGTTCTTC.

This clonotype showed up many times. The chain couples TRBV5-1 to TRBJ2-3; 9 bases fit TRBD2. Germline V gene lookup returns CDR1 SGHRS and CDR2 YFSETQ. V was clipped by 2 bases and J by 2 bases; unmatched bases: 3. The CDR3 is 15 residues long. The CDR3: CASSFSGGYTDTQYF. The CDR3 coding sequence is TGCGCCAGCAGCTTTAGCGGGGGATACACAGATACGCAGTATTTT.

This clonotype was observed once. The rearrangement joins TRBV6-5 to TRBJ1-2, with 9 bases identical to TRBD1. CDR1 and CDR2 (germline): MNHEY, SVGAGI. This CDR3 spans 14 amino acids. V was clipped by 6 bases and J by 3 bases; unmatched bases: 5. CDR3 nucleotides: TGTGCCAGCAGCACACAGGGGGCGTACTATGGCTACACCTTC. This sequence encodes CASSTQGAYYGYTF.

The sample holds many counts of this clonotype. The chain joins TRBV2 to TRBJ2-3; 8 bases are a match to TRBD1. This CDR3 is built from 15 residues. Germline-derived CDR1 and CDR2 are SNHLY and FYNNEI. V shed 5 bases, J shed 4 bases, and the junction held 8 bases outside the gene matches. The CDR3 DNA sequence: TGTGCCAGCAGTCCCCGGGACAGGAGATCAGATACGCAGTATTTT. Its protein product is CASSPRDRRSDTQYF.

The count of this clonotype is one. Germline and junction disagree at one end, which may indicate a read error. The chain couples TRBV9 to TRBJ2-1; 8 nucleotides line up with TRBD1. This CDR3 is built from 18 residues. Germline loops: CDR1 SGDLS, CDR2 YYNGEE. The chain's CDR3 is CAGSSQRGQGRNYNEQFF. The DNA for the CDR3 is TGTGCCGGCAGCTCGCAGAGAGGACAGGGACGGAACTACAATGAGCAGTTCTTC.

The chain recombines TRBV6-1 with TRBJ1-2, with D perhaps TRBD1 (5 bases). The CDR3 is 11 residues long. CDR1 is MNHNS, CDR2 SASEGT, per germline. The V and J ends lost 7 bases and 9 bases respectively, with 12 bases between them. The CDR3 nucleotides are TGTGCCAGCACGAGGCGGGGGAGCTACACCTTC. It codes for CASTRRGSYTF.

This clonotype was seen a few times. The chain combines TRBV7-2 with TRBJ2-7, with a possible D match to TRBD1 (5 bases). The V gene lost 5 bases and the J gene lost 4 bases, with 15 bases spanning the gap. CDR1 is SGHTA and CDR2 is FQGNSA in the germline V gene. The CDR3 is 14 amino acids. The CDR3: CASSVVPGQYEQYF. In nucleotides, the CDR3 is TGTGCCAGCAGCGTAGTGCCAGGGCAGTACGAGCAGTACTTC.

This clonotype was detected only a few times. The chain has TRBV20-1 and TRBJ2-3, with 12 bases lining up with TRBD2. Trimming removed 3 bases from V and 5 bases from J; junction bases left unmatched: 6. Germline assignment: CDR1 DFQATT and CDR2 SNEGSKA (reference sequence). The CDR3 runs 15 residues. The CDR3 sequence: CSASGTSGYGDTQYF. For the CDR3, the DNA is TGCAGTGCTAGCGGGACTAGCGGGTATGGAGATACGCAGTATTTT.

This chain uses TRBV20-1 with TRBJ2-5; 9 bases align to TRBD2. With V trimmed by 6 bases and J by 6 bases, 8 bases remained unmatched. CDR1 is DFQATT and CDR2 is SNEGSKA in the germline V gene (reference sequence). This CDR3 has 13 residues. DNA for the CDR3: TGCAGTGCCCCCGGGACTAGCCGGCAGACCCAGTACTTC. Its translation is CSAPGTSRQTQYF.

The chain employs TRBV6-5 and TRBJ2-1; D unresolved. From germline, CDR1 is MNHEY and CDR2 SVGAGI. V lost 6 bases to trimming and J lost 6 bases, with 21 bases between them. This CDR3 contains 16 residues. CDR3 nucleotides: TGTGCCAGCAGCGTACCCGCAGTTACCGGCGCCAATGAGCAGTTCTTC. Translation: CASSVPAVTGANEQFF.

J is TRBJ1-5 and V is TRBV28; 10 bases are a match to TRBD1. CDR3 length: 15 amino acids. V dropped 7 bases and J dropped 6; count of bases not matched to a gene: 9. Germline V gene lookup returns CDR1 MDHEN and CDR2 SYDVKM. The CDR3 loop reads CASTRTGGWGQPQHF. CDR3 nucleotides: TGTGCCAGCACCCGGACAGGGGGTTGGGGTCAGCCCCAGCATTTT.